A single sample gave rise to the 9 T cell receptor beta chains below, sequenced in a study of metastatic and nonmetastatic thyroid tumors. TCRdb reassembled clones from the PCR reads with MiXCR. The table has tens of thousands of clones, roughly a quarter seen once. Among the patients, none had received any treatment before thyroid surgery. Sequenced material: tumor tissue. All receptors come from a male donor with papillary thyroid cancer or a benign thyroid nodule (not recorded which). Some clones in this sample may be carry-over from other donors' samples.

This clone was observed a handful of times. The chain joins TRBV6-1 to TRBJ2-7, with 8 nucleotides matching TRBD1. CDR3 length: 13 amino acids. Germline assignment: CDR1 MNHNS and CDR2 SASEGT. Trimming cost V 6 bases and J 7 bases; bases outside gene matches: 8. The CDR3 DNA follows: TGTGCCAGCAGCGCGGACAGGGCGGGAGAGCAGTACTTC. Amino acid sequence: CASSADRAGEQYF.

In its sample, this clone was seen many times. One junction end disagrees with the germline gene, perhaps due to a read error. V and J are TRBV27 and TRBJ2-7, with D perhaps matching TRBD2 (5 bases). CDR1 and CDR2 from the germline V gene are MNHEY and SMNVEV (reference sequence). CDR3 length: 14 residues. The CDR3 sequence is CASSPIGQDYKQYF. The CDR3 DNA reads as TGTGCCAGCAGTCCTATCGGGCAAGACTACAAGCAGTACTTC.

This clone was seen ten or more times. The chain has TRBV29-1 and TRBJ1-2; D is uncertain. V was trimmed by 2 bases and J by 6 bases, leaving 10 bases between them. CDR3 length: 12 residues. CDR1 and CDR2 (germline): SQVTM, ANQGSEA. The DNA for the CDR3 is TGCAGCGTTGAATCTGGGAATAATGGCTACACCTTC. Translated, it gives CSVESGNNGYTF. Together with reference TRBV29-1 and TRBJ1-2, the CDR3 gives the full variable domain: SAVISQKPSRDICQRGTSLTIQCQVDSQVTMMFWYRQQPGQSLTLIATANQGSEATYESGFVIDKFPISRPNLTFSTLTVSNMSPEDSSIYLCSVESGNNGYTFGSGTRLTVV.

This clone was recorded many times. This chain uses TRBV10-2 with TRBJ2-3; unclear D gene. The CDR3 consists of 14 residues. Trimming left V 5 bases short and J 0 bases short, with 9 bases between. The germline CDR1 and CDR2 sequences are WSHSY and SAAADI. CDR3 sequence: CASSNIYSTDTQYF. The CDR3 DNA is TGCGCCAGCAGTAACATCTATAGCACAGATACGCAGTATTTT.

This clone is labeled as medium-sized. This chain links TRBV6-1 with TRBJ2-1, with 8 bases aligning to TRBD2. V trimming: 4 bases; J trimming: 2 bases; junction bases outside the gene matches: 4. Germline CDR1 reads MNHNS; CDR2 reads SASEGT. The CDR3 contains 15 residues. This chain's CDR3 is CASSVRGETYNEQFF. In nucleotides, the CDR3 is TGTGCCAGCAGTGTGCGGGGGGAGACCTACAATGAGCAGTTCTTC.

This clone has a handful of counts. This may be a read error: a much more frequent sequence differs by one nucleotide. J is TRBJ2-5 and V is TRBV6-5; perhaps TRBD1 as D (5 bases). Germline-derived CDR1 and CDR2 are MNHEY and SVGAGI. The CDR3 has 17 amino acids. For the CDR3, the DNA is TGTGCCAGCACTTTAGGGGTAACAAGTACCCACCAAGATACCCAGTACTTC. This encodes CASTLGVTSTHQDTQYF.

This chain links TRBV11-3 with TRBJ2-7, with D uncertain. Germline V CDR1 and CDR2: SGHNT, YENEEA. The V gene lost 0 bases and the J gene lost 4 bases, with 4 bases spanning the gap. The CDR3 consists of 12 residues. This CDR3 reads CASSLEPYEQYF. CDR3 coding DNA: TGTGCCAGCAGCTTAGAACCTTACGAGCAGTACTTC.

This clone was counted once. CDR3 DNA: TGCAGTGCTAGAGTACTAGCGTGCGCCTCCTACGAGCAGTACTTC. This translates into CSARVLACASYEQYF. The chain joins TRBV20-1 to TRBJ2-7; 7 bases are a match to TRBD2. CDR1 is DFQATT, CDR2 SNEGSKA, per germline (reference sequence). V shed 1 base, J shed 0 bases, and the junction held 6 bases outside the gene matches. The CDR3 spans 15 residues.

A word on this clone: A much larger clone differs by one base, so this may be a read error. The chain employs TRBV10-3 and TRBJ2-1, with D possibly being TRBD1 (5 bases). CDR1 is ENHRY and CDR2 is SYGVKD in the germline V gene. This CDR3 contains 15 residues. The CDR3 bases are TGTGCCGTCAGCGACAGCCGAACGTCAAACAATGAGCAGTTCTTC. Amino acids: CAVSDSRTSNNEQFF.